This TCR beta chain derives from a study of CXCR3-negative and CXCR3-positive naive CD8 T cells. Study conclusions and caveats: For the naive subsets, surface CD5 was similar, and TCR strength was inferred from TRB CDR3 properties.

Preparation of TRB cDNA libraries relied on 5' RACE carrying UMI labels. TCRdb reanalyzed the 5' RACE reads, giving one entry per CDR3 protein sequence and no DNA. The specimen's table records tens of thousands of distinct CDR3 sequences. A remark on this clonotype: Its specificity is not known.

Germline V gene lookup returns CDR1 SEHNR and CDR2 FQNEAQ (reference sequence). The length of the CDR3 is 16 residues. This TCR was sampled from a human donor in good health. Some clones in this sample may be carry-over from other donors' samples. The chain couples TRBV7-9 to TRBJ2-1; TCRdb's D call of TRBD1 is untestable without DNA. The specimen sequenced was memory CD8+ T cells from blood. The CDR3: CASSGGRDRPYNEQFF.